This passage covers 17 T cell receptor beta chains from one sample sequenced in a study of cytomegalovirus exposure and HLA in healthy donors. The PCR made use of 60 Vbeta and 13 Jbeta primers. The method was immunoSEQ multiplex PCR; TCRdb's version includes in-frame clones alone and lacks a portion of them. Counted here are some 100,000 clones, 75% to 85% occurring once; the ten biggest clones make up under 4.5%. Sequencing was performed on PBMCs. Every receptor here comes from a woman between 50 and 59 years old in good health and CMV-seropositive.

This sequence joins TRBV14 and TRBJ1-5; no clear D. Germline loops: CDR1 SGHDN, CDR2 FVKESK. The CDR3 covers 14 residues. The V end was cut by 1 base, the J end by 4 bases, with 8 bases between. The DNA of the CDR3 is TGTGCCAGCAGCCAAGGGGCAGGTAATCAGCCCCAGCATTTT. Translated: CASSQGAGNQPQHF.

The chain couples TRBV4-1 to TRBJ2-1; possibly TRBD2 for D (7 bases). CDR1 and CDR2 (germline): MGHRA, YSYEKL. Trimming took 4 bases from V and 5 from J, leaving 15 bases between them. The length of the CDR3 is 15 residues. CDR3 sequence reads: CASSPRGGGNNEQFF. Written as DNA, the CDR3 is TGCGCCAGCAGCCCGCGGGGAGGGGGAAACAATGAGCAGTTCTTC.

This chain connects TRBV9 to TRBJ1-1; 9 bases fit TRBD1. This CDR3 is built from 14 residues. The germline gives CDR1 SGDLS, CDR2 YYNGEE. Unmatched junction bases numbered 11, after V lost 3 bases and J lost 11 bases. In DNA, the CDR3 is TGTGCCAGCAGCGCAACAGGGGGCGCGGGTAAGGCTTTCTTT. This codes for CASSATGGAGKAFF.

The J gene is TRBJ1-4, the V gene TRBV2; possible D gene TRBD1, 5 bases. V gave up 6 bases and J gave up 6 bases, with 17 bases separating them. Germline values: CDR1 SNHLY, CDR2 FYNNEI. There are 15 residues in the CDR3. CDR3 nucleotides: TGTGCCAGCAGAGCGGGAAGGGGATCGTATGAAAAACTGTTTTTT. Its protein is CASRAGRGSYEKLFF.

The J gene is TRBJ2-2, the V gene TRBV29-1, with 9 bases fitting TRBD2. There are 15 residues in the CDR3. Germline-derived CDR1 and CDR2 are SQVTM and ANQGSEA. J lost 1 base, V lost 6 bases, and 6 bases had no gene match. CDR3 sequence: CSVVAGEVNTGELFF. In DNA form, the CDR3 reads TGCAGCGTGGTAGCGGGAGAGGTGAACACCGGGGAGCTGTTTTTT.

This clone was found once. The genes are TRBV7-9 and TRBJ2-4; 7 bases are shared with TRBD1. After removal of 2 bases from V and 2 bases from J, the junction contained 6 bases not matched to a gene. This CDR3 region has 16 residues. Per the germline V gene, CDR1 is SEHNR and CDR2 is FQNEAQ (reference sequence). This CDR3 is CASSLSTGESKNIQYF. The CDR3 DNA follows: TGTGCCAGCAGCTTAAGCACAGGGGAATCCAAAAACATTCAGTACTTC.

This rearrangement joins TRBV6-6 to TRBJ1-1; 7 bases line up with TRBD1. This CDR3 has 15 amino acids. Germline V gives CDR1 MNHNY, CDR2 SVGAGI (reference sequence). V trimming: 6 bases; J trimming: 0 bases; junction bases outside the gene matches: 7. As DNA, the CDR3 is TGTGCCAGCAGACCTAACAGGGGCGTGAACACTGAAGCTTTCTTT. Translating gives CASRPNRGVNTEAFF.

The chain uses TRBV5-4 and TRBJ2-3, with D perhaps TRBD1 (6 bases). CDR1 and CDR2 from the germline V gene are SGHNT and YYREEE (reference sequence). Trimming took 4 bases from V and 4 from J, leaving 13 bases between them. The CDR3 has 14 residues. The CDR3 DNA reads as TGTGCCAGCAGCGGGCTGAAGGGGGCAGATACGCAGTATTTT. Protein sequence: CASSGLKGADTQYF.

In its sample, this clone was seen a few times. This chain connects TRBV6-5 to TRBJ2-1; 11 positions agree with TRBD2. Germline V CDR1 and CDR2: MNHEY, SVGAGI. J gave up 1 base and V 6 bases, and 2 bases lay outside the gene matches. The CDR3 covers 15 residues. The chain's CDR3 is CASRLAGGSYNEQFF. The DNA for the CDR3 is TGTGCCAGCAGGTTAGCGGGGGGGTCCTACAATGAGCAGTTCTTC.

This chain connects TRBV19 to TRBJ2-7; 9 nucleotides align to TRBD2. Trimming took 3 bases from V and 4 from J; bases not matched to a gene: 13. The CDR3 is 17 amino acids. Per germline, CDR1 LNHDA and CDR2 SQIVND (reference sequence). This CDR3 reads CASSIGDSGSWMYEQYF. The CDR3 bases are TGTGCCAGTAGTATTGGAGATAGCGGGAGCTGGATGTACGAGCAGTACTTC.

This chain uses TRBV4-1 with TRBJ2-7; D perhaps matches TRBD2 (6 bases). The CDR3 runs 17 residues. Germline CDR1 MGHRA, CDR2 YSYEKL. V lost 4 bases and J lost 0, with 19 bases in between. The CDR3 is CASSPRVLATASYEQYF. In nucleotides, the CDR3 is TGCGCCAGCAGCCCAAGGGTCCTAGCGACCGCCTCCTACGAGCAGTACTTC.

V is TRBV5-1 and J is TRBJ1-4; 7 bases are a match to TRBD1. Germline V gives CDR1 SGHRS, CDR2 YFSETQ. This CDR3 has 14 amino acids. Trimming cost V 5 bases and J 5 bases; bases outside gene matches: 6. In nucleotides, the CDR3 is TGCGCCAGCAGGGTGACAGGGCCAAATGAAAAACTGTTTTTT. Translation: CASRVTGPNEKLFF.

Comments on this clone: At one boundary the junction diverges from the germline segment, which might be a read error. The J gene is TRBJ2-5, the V gene TRBV7-7; 13 bases agree with TRBD2. The CDR3 has 16 amino acids. From germline, CDR1 is SSHAT and CDR2 FNYEAQ (reference sequence). CDR3 loop: CASSPGTSGVQETQYF. The DNA of the CDR3 is TGTGCTAGCAGCCCGGGGACTAGCGGGGTCCAAGAGACCCAGTACTTC.

The chain links TRBV29-1 to TRBJ1-2; 8 nucleotides align to TRBD1. This CDR3 region has 14 residues. The J segment lost 8 bases and the V segment lost 7 bases, leaving 15 bases of the junction unmatched. CDR1 SQVTM and CDR2 ANQGSEA come from the germline V gene. CDR3 residues: CSAAPGQGAVGYTF. DNA for the CDR3: TGCAGCGCCGCCCCCGGACAGGGTGCAGTAGGCTACACCTTC.

This rearrangement joins TRBV5-6 to TRBJ2-1; D gene uncertain. CDR1 and CDR2 (germline): SGHDT, YYEEEE. The length of the CDR3 is 17 residues. Trimming left V 1 base short and J 0 bases short, with 14 bases between. DNA for the CDR3: TGTGCCAGCAGCTTGCTTAACCTTCTGAGCTCCTACAATGAGCAGTTCTTC. Translated: CASSLLNLLSSYNEQFF.

The chain recombines TRBV5-1 with TRBJ2-7; a possible D gene is TRBD2 (6 bases). The CDR3 extends over 14 amino acids. Germline V gene sequence: CDR1 SGHRS, CDR2 YFSETQ. Deletions cut 2 bases from V and 2 bases from J, with 11 bases between. For the CDR3, the DNA is TGCGCCAGCAGCTTCCGGGACTCTCCCTACGAGCAGTACTTC. Translating it yields CASSFRDSPYEQYF.

The gene calls are TRBV13 and TRBJ1-3, with a possible D match to TRBD1 (5 bases). This CDR3 contains 11 residues. CDR1 is PRHDT, CDR2 FYEKMQ, per germline (reference sequence). V gave up 5 bases and J gave up 14 bases, with 13 bases separating them. The CDR3 DNA sequence: TGTGCCAGCAGCGCACGACAGACCCTATATTTT. Residues: CASSARQTLYF.